These 17 T cell receptor beta chains originate from one sample sequenced in a study of T cells in localized non-small cell lung cancer. The method was immunoSEQ multiplex PCR; TCRdb's version includes in-frame clones alone and lacks a portion of them. The table records roughly 25,000 clones, roughly 90% of them present only once. Here the sequenced sample was peripheral blood, taken before any cancer treatment. These receptors originate from a woman aged 40 to 75 with stage I lung adenocarcinoma.

The chain joins TRBV7-9 to TRBJ2-7; 8 nucleotides agree with TRBD2. Germline V lookup: CDR1 SEHNR, CDR2 FQNEAQ (reference sequence). The CDR3 consists of 16 residues. V shed 2 bases, J shed 4 bases, and the junction held 10 bases outside the gene matches. The CDR3 loop is CASSLSKAGVSYEQYF. The CDR3 bases are TGTGCCAGCAGCTTAAGTAAAGCGGGAGTTTCTTACGAGCAGTACTTC.

This clone occurred once. J is TRBJ2-2 and V is TRBV5-1, with unresolved D. CDR3 length: 14 residues. CDR1 and CDR2 (germline): SGHRS, YFSETQ. Between the trimmed V and J ends, which lost 4 bases and 2 bases, there was a span of 9 bases. The CDR3: CASSTRTNTGELFF. CDR3 nucleotide sequence: TGCGCCAGCAGCACCAGAACAAACACCGGGGAGCTGTTTTTT.

The chain joins TRBV4-1 to TRBJ2-2; D is unresolved. V was pared by 6 bases and J by 6 bases, with 14 bases between. Germline V gene data show CDR1 as MGHRA and CDR2 as YSYEKL. The CDR3 runs 14 residues. CDR3 amino acids: CASRALLGSGELFF. The CDR3 nucleotides read TGCGCCAGCAGGGCGCTATTGGGATCCGGGGAGCTGTTTTTT.

This rearrangement joins TRBV9 to TRBJ2-5, with D perhaps TRBD2 (6 bases). CDR1 and CDR2 from the germline V gene are SGDLS and YYNGEE. The CDR3 extends over 13 amino acids. Trimming removed 2 bases at V and 3 bases at J, with 8 bases between. Written as DNA, the CDR3 is TGTGCCAGCAGCGTGGGGGGAAAAGAGACCCAGTACTTC. Encoded protein: CASSVGGKETQYF.

The rearrangement links TRBV13 to TRBJ2-3; D ambiguous. The V end was cut by 8 bases, the J end by 4 bases, with 13 bases between. The length of the CDR3 is 13 residues. Germline-derived CDR1 and CDR2 are PRHDT and FYEKMQ (reference sequence). Here the CDR3 reads CASRYFTADTQYF. The CDR3 DNA reads as TGTGCCAGCCGCTACTTTACGGCAGATACGCAGTATTTT.

The CDR3 DNA follows: TGTGCCAGCAGGGGACTAGCGGGCCAGAAAAACATTCAGTACTTC. Translating it yields CASRGLAGQKNIQYF. The J gene is TRBJ2-4, the V gene TRBV11-2; the match to TRBD2 covers 12 bases. The ends lost 6 bases at V and 4 bases at J; junction bases unmatched: 4. The germline V gene encodes CDR1 SGHAT and CDR2 FQNNGV. There are 15 residues in the CDR3. Full variable domain (missing parts from reference TRBV11-2 and TRBJ2-4): EAGVAQSPRYKIIEKRQSVAFWCNPISGHATLYWYQQILGQGPKLLIQFQNNGVVDDSQLPKDRFSAERLKGVDSTLKIQPAKLEDSAVYLCASRGLAGQKNIQYFGAGTRLSVL.

This chain joins TRBV2 and TRBJ1-4; D not certain. This CDR3 is built from 16 residues. The germline gives CDR1 SNHLY, CDR2 FYNNEI. V lost 4 bases to trimming and J lost 8 bases, with 20 bases between them. CDR3 bases: TGTGCCAGCAGTGTCGACCACAACGCCCTTTCAGAAAAACTGTTTTTT. Encoded protein: CASSVDHNALSEKLFF.

The V gene is TRBV9, the J gene TRBJ2-5, with D possibly TRBD1 on 6 matching bases. TRBJ2-7 matches the DNA end more closely, so the J call is doubtful. The CDR3 length is 15 residues. CDR1 is SGDLS and CDR2 is YYNGEE in the germline V gene. CDR3 sequence (DNA): TGTGCCAGCAGCGGGGGACACGCGAGCTCCTACGAGCAGTACTTC. Translated: CASSGGHASSYEQYF.

This clone appeared a single time. The chain is built from TRBV4-2 and TRBJ1-1; tentative D call: TRBD1 (5 bases). Germline V gene sequence: CDR1 LGHNA, CDR2 YNFKEQ. The CDR3 has 15 amino acids. Trimming stripped 4 bases from V and 3 bases from J, with 15 bases between. CDR3 sequence reads: CASSRAGIYDTEAFF. The CDR3, as DNA: TGTGCCAGCAGCCGAGCAGGGATCTACGACACTGAAGCTTTCTTT.

This chain links TRBV19 with TRBJ1-3; no definite D call. From germline, CDR1 is LNHDA and CDR2 SQIVND (reference sequence). The CDR3 totals 14 residues. V was trimmed by 7 bases and J by 2 bases, leaving 12 bases between them. This CDR3 is CASTEGSTGNTIYF. The CDR3 nucleotides read TGTGCCAGTACAGAAGGATCGACTGGAAACACCATATATTTT.

Here the CDR3 DNA reads TGTGCCAGCTGGCTCACAGGGTCCTATGGCTACACCTTC. Translating gives CASWLTGSYGYTF. The V and J genes are TRBV18 and TRBJ1-2; TRBD1 might be the D (6 bases). The CDR3 runs 13 residues. Trimming took off 7 bases at V and 4 bases at J, with 13 bases between the two ends. CDR1 is KGHSH, CDR2 LQKENI, per germline. Combining the CDR3 with reference TRBV18 and TRBJ1-2 gives the whole variable domain NAGVMQNPRHLVRRRGQEARLRCSPMKGHSHVYWYRQLPEEGLKFMVYLQKENIIDESGMPKERFSAEFPKEGPSILRIQQVVRGDSAAYFCASWLTGSYGYTFGSGTRLTVV.

The chain employs TRBV9 and TRBJ2-2; tentatively, D is TRBD2 (6 bases). Germline V CDR1 and CDR2: SGDLS, YYNGEE. The length of the CDR3 is 16 residues. V was cut by 0 bases and J by 4 bases, with 13 bases left in between. CDR3 coding DNA: TGTGCCAGCAGCGTAGTTGGCCGGAGGGGCACCGGGGAGCTGTTTTTT. It is translated as CASSVVGRRGTGELFF.

This chain joins TRBV6-1 and TRBJ2-5, with 7 bases matching TRBD1. The trim removed 6 bases at V and 3 bases at J, leaving 10 bases unmatched. CDR1 and CDR2 (germline): MNHNS, SASEGT. The CDR3 spans 15 residues. In DNA form, the CDR3 reads TGTGCCAGCAGCAGGGGGACACGGATTAAAGAGACCCAGTACTTC. Translating it yields CASSRGTRIKETQYF.

The V gene is TRBV2, the J gene TRBJ2-7; no clear D gene. CDR3 length: 13 amino acids. Germline CDR1 and CDR2: SNHLY and FYNNEI. V was trimmed by 6 bases and J by 4 bases, leaving 13 bases between them. Written as DNA, the CDR3 is TGTGCCAGCAGGGCAGGCCTATGGTACGAGCAGTACTTC. Protein product: CASRAGLWYEQYF.

V and J are TRBV28 and TRBJ2-7; 7 nucleotides agree with TRBD2. V lost 5 bases and J lost 2; bases outside the gene matches: 6. CDR1 and CDR2 (germline): MDHEN, SYDVKM. The CDR3 sequence is 14 residues long. The CDR3 region is CASSGGGKPYEQYF. For the CDR3, the DNA is TGTGCCAGCAGTGGGGGAGGGAAACCCTACGAGCAGTACTTC.

The chain links TRBV6-5 to TRBJ1-2, with unresolved D. Trimming removed 2 bases at V and 6 bases at J, with 7 bases between. The CDR3 loop spans 12 amino acids. Looked up from germline, CDR1 is MNHEY and CDR2 is SVGAGI. In DNA form, the CDR3 reads TGTGCCAGCAGTTACGGTCGGGATGGCTACACCTTC. Its protein product is CASSYGRDGYTF.

The genes are TRBV28 and TRBJ2-7, with D perhaps TRBD1 or TRBD2 (5 bases each). The CDR3 has 14 residues. V lost 4 bases to trimming and J lost 2 bases, with 12 bases between them. Germline assignment: CDR1 MDHEN and CDR2 SYDVKM. The CDR3 spells CASSSPGRTYEQYF. For the CDR3, the DNA is TGTGCCAGCAGTTCACCGGGACGAACCTACGAGCAGTACTTC.